The source of this T cell receptor beta chain is a study of shared clonotypes between healthy human individuals. Notes on the study in general: Generally, naive subsets came out with larger estimated richness than memory subsets. It was only blood that was sampled, and tissue repertoires likely differ.

On this clone: Its antigen is currently unknown.

The protocol was immunoSEQ multiplex PCR, while the TCRdb copy is restricted to in-frame clones and leaves out a portion. The sample holds approximately 500,000 clones, around 96% seen once. The V end lost 5 bases, the J end lost 6 bases, and 14 bases lay between the germline ends. This CDR3 comprises 13 residues. From germline, CDR1 is SSHAT and CDR2 FNYEAQ (reference sequence). The sample comprised naive CD4+ T cells sorted from blood. The subset: CD45RA+ positively selected. This sequence was found in a woman in her 30s in good health. The rearrangement uses TRBV7-7 and TRBJ2-7; D is perhaps TRBD2 (6 bases). CDR3 residues: CASSLRMGGEQYF. Written as DNA, the CDR3 is TGTGCCAGCAGCCTACGGATGGGGGGCGAGCAGTACTTC. Based on the CDR3 plus reference TRBV7-7 and TRBJ2-7, the full variable domain is GAGVSQSPRYKVTKRGQDVTLRCDPISSHATLYWYQQALGQGPEFLTYFNYEAQPDKSGLPSDRFSAERPEGSISTLTIQRTEQRDSAMYRCASSLRMGGEQYFGPGTRLTVT.